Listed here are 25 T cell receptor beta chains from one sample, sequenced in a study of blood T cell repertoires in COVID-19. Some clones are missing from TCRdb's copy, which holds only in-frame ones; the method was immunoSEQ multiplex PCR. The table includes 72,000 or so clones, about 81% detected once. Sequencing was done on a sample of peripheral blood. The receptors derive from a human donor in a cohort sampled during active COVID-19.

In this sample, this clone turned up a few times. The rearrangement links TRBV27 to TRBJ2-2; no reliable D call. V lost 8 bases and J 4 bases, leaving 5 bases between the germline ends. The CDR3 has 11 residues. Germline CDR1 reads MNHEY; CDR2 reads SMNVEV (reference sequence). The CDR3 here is CASLGTGELFF. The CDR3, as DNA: TGTGCCAGCCTAGGCACCGGGGAGCTGTTTTTT.

CDR3 sequence reads: CASSQEQGKTYEQYF. CDR3 nucleotide sequence: TGCGCCAGCAGCCAAGAGCAGGGGAAGACCTACGAGCAGTACTTC. This sequence joins TRBV4-3 and TRBJ2-7; TRBD1 is a possible D gene (6 bases). CDR3 length: 15 residues. Germline CDR1 reads LGHNA; CDR2 reads YSLEER. V gave up 0 bases and J gave up 2 bases, with 11 bases separating them.

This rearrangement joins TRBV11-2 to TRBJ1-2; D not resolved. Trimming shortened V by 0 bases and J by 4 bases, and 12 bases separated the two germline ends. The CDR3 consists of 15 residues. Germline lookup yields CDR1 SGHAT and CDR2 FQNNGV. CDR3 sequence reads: CASSLDLTGVYGYTF. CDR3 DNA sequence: TGTGCCAGCAGCTTAGATTTGACCGGGGTCTATGGCTACACCTTC.

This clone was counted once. In nucleotides, the CDR3 is TGTGCCAGCAGCTCCCGGGTCGGTGAGCAGTTCTTC. It codes for CASSSRVGEQFF. This sequence joins TRBV3-1 (or the pseudogene TRBV3-2) and TRBJ2-1; D gene uncertain. Germline loops: CDR1 LGHDT, CDR2 YNNKEL (reference sequence). V lost 5 bases to trimming and J lost 9 bases, with 11 bases between them. The CDR3 spans 12 residues.

CDR3 residues: CASRTGRQANTEAFF. CDR3 bases: TGTGCCAGTAGGACCGGAAGACAGGCGAACACTGAAGCTTTCTTT. This sequence joins TRBV19 and TRBJ1-1; possibly TRBD1 for D (6 bases). V dropped 6 bases and J dropped 1 base, with 15 bases sitting between them. CDR1 is LNHDA, CDR2 SQIVND, per germline (reference sequence). The CDR3 loop spans 15 amino acids.

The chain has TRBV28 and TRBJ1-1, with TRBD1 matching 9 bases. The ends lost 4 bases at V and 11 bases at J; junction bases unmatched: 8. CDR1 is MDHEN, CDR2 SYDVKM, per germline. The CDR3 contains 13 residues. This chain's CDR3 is CASSWDRARGAFF. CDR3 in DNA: TGTGCCAGCAGTTGGGACAGGGCCCGGGGGGCTTTCTTT.

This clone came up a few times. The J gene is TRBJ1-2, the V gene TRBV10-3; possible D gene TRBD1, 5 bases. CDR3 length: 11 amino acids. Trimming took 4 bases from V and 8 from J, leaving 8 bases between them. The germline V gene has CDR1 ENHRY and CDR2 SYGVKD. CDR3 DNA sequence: TGTGCCATCAGTGTAGGGGAAGGCTACACCTTC. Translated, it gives CAISVGEGYTF.

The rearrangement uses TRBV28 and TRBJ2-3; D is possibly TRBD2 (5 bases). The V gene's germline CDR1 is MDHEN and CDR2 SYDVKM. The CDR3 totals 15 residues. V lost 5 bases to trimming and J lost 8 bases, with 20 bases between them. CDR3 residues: CASSPRGTWAGTQYF. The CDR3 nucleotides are TGTGCCAGCAGTCCCCGTGGAACCTGGGCGGGTACGCAGTATTTT. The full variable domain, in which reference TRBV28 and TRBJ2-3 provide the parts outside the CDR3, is DVKVTQSSRYLVKRTGEKVFLECVQDMDHENMFWYRQDPGLGLRLIYFSYDVKMKEKGDIPEGYSVSREKKERFSLILESASTNQTSMYLCASSPRGTWAGTQYFGPGTRLTVL.

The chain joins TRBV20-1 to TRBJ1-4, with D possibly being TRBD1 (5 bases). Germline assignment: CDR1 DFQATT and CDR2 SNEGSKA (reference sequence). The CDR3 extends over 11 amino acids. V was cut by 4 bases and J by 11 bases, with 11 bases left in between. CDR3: CSAIRGSKLFF. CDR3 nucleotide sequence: TGCAGTGCTATAAGGGGTTCCAAACTGTTTTTT.

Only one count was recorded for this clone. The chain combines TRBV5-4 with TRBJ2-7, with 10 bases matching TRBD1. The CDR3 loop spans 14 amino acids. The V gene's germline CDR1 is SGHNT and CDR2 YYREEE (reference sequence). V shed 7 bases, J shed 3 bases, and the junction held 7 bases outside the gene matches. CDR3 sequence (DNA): TGTGCCAGCGCTGAGGGACAGGGGATCTACGAGCAGTACTTC. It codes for CASAEGQGIYEQYF.

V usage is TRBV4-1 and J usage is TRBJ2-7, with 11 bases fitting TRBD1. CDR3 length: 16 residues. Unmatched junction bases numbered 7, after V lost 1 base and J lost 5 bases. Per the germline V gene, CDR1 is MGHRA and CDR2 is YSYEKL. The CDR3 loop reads CASSQGTGTGGHEQYF. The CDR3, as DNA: TGCGCCAGCAGCCAAGGAACCGGGACAGGGGGACACGAGCAGTACTTC.

The CDR3 DNA is TGTGCCACCAGTGAACCTCAGGGTTCGAAGACCCAGTACTTC. Translated, it gives CATSEPQGSKTQYF. This chain links TRBV24-1 with TRBJ2-5, with D possibly being TRBD1 (5 bases). The germline gives CDR1 KGHDR, CDR2 SFDVKD. Trimming took 4 bases from V and 6 from J, leaving 14 bases between them. CDR3 length: 14 residues.

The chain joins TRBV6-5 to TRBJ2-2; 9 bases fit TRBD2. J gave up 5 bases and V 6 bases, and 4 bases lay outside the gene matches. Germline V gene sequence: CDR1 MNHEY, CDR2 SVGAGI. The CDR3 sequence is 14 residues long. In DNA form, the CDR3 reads TGTGCCAGCAGGTTAGCGGGAGAGACCGGGGAGCTGTTTTTT. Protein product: CASRLAGETGELFF.

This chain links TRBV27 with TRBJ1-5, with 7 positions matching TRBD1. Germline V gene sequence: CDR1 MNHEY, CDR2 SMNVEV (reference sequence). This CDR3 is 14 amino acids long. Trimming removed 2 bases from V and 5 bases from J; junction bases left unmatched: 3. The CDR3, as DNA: TGTGCCAGCAGTTTAAAGGGGGCCTATCAGCCCCAGCATTTT. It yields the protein CASSLKGAYQPQHF.

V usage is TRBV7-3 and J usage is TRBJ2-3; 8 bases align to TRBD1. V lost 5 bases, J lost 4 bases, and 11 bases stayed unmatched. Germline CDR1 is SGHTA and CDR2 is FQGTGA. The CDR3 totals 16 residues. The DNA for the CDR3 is TGTGCCAGCAGCCCACGGACAGGGATCGGTGCAGATACGCAGTATTTT. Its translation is CASSPRTGIGADTQYF.

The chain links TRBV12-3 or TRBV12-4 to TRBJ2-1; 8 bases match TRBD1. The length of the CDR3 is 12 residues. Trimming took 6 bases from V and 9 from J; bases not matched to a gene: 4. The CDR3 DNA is TGTGCCAGCAGAACAGGGGGAGTTGAGCAGTTCTTC. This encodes CASRTGGVEQFF.

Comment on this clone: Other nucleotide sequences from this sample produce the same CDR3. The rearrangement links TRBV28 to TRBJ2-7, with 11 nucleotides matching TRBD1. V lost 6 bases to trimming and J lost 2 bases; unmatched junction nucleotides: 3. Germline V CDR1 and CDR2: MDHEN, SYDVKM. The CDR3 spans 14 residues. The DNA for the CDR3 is TGTGCCAGCAGCTCGGGACAGGGGGCCTACGAGCAGTACTTC. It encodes CASSSGQGAYEQYF.

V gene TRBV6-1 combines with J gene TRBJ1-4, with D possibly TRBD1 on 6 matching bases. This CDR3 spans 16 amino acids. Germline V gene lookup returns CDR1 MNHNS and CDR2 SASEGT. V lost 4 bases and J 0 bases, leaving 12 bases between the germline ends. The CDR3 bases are TGTGCCAGCAGTGGGACAGCAATTGCAACTAATGAAAAACTGTTTTTT. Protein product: CASSGTAIATNEKLFF.

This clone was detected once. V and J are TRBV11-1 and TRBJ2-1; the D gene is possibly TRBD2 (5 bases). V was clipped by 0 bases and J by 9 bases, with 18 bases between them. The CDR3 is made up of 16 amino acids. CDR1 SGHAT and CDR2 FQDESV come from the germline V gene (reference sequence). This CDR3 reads CASSLAPGSIGGEQFF. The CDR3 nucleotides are TGTGCCAGCAGCTTAGCCCCGGGGAGCATCGGTGGTGAGCAGTTCTTC.

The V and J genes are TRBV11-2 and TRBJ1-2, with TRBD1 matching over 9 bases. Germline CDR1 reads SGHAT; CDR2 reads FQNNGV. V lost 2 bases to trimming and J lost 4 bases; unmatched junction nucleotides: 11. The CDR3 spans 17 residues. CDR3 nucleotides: TGTGCCAGCAGCTTAAGTAGGACAGGGGCCCGAGGCTATGGCTACACCTTC. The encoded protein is CASSLSRTGARGYGYTF.

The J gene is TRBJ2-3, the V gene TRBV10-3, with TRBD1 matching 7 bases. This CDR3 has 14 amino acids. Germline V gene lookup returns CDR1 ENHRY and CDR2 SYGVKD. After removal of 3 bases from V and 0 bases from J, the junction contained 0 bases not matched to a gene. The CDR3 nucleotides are TGTGCCATCAGTGAACAGGGGAGCACAGATACGCAGTATTTT. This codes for CAISEQGSTDTQYF.

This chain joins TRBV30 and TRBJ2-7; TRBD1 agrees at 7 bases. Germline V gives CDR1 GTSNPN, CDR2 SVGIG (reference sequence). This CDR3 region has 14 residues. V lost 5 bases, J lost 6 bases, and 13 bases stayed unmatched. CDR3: CAWGRGLAITEQYF. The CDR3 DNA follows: TGTGCCTGGGGAAGGGGGCTAGCAATTACCGAGCAGTACTTC. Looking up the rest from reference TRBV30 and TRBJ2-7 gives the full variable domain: SQTIHQWPATLVQPVGSPLSLECTVEGTSNPNLYWYRQAAGRGLQLLFYSVGIGQISSEVPQNLSASRPQDRQFILSSKKLLLSDSGFYLCAWGRGLAITEQYFGPGTRLTVT.

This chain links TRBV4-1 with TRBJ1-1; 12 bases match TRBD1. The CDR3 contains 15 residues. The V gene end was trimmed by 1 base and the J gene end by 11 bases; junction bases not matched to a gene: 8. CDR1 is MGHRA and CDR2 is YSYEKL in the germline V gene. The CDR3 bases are TGCGCCAGCAGCCAAGTTGGGACAGGGGGCCCGAGGGCTTTCTTT. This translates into CASSQVGTGGPRAFF.

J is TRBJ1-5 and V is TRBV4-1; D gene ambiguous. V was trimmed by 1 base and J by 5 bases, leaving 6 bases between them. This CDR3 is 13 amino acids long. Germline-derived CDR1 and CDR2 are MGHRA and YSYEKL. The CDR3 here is CASSQGRDQPQHF. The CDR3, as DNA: TGCGCCAGCAGCCAAGGGAGGGATCAGCCCCAGCATTTT.

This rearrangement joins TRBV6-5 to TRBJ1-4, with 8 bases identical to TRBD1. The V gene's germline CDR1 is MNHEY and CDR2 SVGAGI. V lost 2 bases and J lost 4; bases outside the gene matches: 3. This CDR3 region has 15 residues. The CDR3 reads CASSYRTGINEKLFF. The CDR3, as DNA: TGTGCCAGCAGTTACCGGACAGGGATTAATGAAAAACTGTTTTTT.